This TCR beta chain came from a study of blood T cell repertoires in COVID-19. Overall study context: Material from acute and convalescent COVID-19 was sourced from the United States, Italy and Spain. PBMCs, B-cell-depleted T cells, or T cells provided the cDNA or gDNA that made up the material.

Enrolment of Seattle patients took place during active infection, and they were followed longitudinally. Original data processing: Researchers report that nucleated cell counts were estimated from reference gene primer amplification. Only in-frame clones appear in the TCRdb table, and some are missing; sequencing was by immunoSEQ multiplex PCR. That table furnishes V, J and clone size, whereas the DNA furnished D and trimming. The top ten hold approximately 2.5% of the sample, which has over 130,000 clones, about 87% seen once. The CDR3 totals 11 residues. The ends were cut back, 6 bases at V and 2 bases at J, with 7 bases in the middle. Per the germline V gene, CDR1 is SQVTM and CDR2 is ANQGSEA.

The clonotype originates from a human donor with COVID-19, enrolled during active disease. The donor label of this sample is uncertain. Sequenced sample: peripheral blood. The V call is TRBV29-1, the J call TRBJ1-2, with D unclear. CDR3 coding DNA: TGCAGCGTCCAGATGAACTATGGCTACACCTTC. It specifies CSVQMNYGYTF.